Included here is one T cell receptor beta chain sequence, with context. Its matching antigen is unknown. This entry comes from a study of shared clonotypes between healthy human individuals. Study-level points and caveats: Non-shared clonotypes had lower generation probabilities than clonotypes shared by all four sorted-subset donors. Estimated richness was generally greater in naive than memory subsets. Few donors limited the genetic and exposure-history diversity represented.

Naive CD8 cells, CD45RO-negative and positively selected for CCR7, excluded terminally differentiated effector memory CD45RA+ cells. Study donors comprised healthy, HIV-negative adults devoid of recent acute infection or vaccination. TCRdb's table, derived via immunoSEQ multiplex PCR, lists solely in-frame clones and lacks some. The table has more than 2 million clones, over 85% seen once. The V and J ends lost 2 bases and 4 bases, in that order; junction bases with no gene match: 3. The CDR3 is 15 residues long. The germline gives CDR1 SEHNR, CDR2 FQNEAQ (reference sequence). The V and J genes are TRBV7-9 and TRBJ2-2; TRBD1 agrees at 8 bases. The receptor comes from a young man in good health. Some clones in this sample may be carry-over from other donors' samples. The sample taken for sequencing was naive CD8+ T cells from PBMCs. The CDR3: CASSLPDRATGELFF. CDR3 sequence (DNA): TGTGCCAGCAGCTTACCGGACAGGGCCACCGGGGAGCTGTTTTTT.